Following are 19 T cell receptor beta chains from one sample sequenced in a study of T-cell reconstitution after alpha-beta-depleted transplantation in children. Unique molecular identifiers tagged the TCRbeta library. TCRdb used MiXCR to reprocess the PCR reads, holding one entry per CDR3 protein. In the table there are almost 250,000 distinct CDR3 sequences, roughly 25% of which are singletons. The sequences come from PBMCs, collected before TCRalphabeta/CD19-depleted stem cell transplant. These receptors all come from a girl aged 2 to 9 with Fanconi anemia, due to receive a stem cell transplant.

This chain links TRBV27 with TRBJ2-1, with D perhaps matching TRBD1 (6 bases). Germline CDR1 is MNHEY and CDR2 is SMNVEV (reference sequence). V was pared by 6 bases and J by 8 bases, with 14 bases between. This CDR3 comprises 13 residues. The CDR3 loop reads CASRYRVGDEQFF. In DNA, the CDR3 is TGTGCCAGCAGGTACAGGGTTGGGGATGAGCAGTTCTTC.

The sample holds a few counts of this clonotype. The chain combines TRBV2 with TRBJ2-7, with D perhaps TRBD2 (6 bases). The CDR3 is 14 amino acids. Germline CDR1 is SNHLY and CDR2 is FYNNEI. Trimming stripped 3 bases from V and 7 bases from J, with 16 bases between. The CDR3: CASSDEGRSGEQYF. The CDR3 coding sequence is TGTGCCAGCAGTGATGAAGGGAGGTCTGGGGAGCAGTACTTC.

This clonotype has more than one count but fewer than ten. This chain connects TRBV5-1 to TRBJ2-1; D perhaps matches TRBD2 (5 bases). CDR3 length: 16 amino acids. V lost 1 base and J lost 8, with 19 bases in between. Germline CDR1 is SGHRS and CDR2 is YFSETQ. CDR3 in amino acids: CASSLSVGSSGDEQFF. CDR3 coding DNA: TGCGCCAGCAGCTTGTCCGTAGGGTCCTCCGGGGATGAGCAGTTCTTC.

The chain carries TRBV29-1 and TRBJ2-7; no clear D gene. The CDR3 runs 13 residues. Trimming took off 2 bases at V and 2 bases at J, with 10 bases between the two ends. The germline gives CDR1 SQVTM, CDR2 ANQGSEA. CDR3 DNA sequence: TGCAGCGTTGAAATCGAGGCCACCTACGAGCAGTACTTC. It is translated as CSVEIEATYEQYF.

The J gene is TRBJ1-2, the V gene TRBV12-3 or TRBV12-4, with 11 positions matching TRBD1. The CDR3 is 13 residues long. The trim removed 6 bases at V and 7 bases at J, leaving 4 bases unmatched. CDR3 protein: CASSGTGGTGYTF. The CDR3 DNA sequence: TGTGCCAGCAGCGGGACAGGGGGGACTGGCTACACCTTC.

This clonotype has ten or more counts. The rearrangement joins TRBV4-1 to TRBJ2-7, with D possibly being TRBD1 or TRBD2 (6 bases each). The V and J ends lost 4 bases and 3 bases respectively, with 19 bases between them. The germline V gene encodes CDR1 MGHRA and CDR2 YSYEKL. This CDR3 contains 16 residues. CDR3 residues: CASSPMAAGGHYEQYF. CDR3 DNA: TGCGCCAGCAGCCCAATGGCAGCCGGGGGCCACTACGAGCAGTACTTC.

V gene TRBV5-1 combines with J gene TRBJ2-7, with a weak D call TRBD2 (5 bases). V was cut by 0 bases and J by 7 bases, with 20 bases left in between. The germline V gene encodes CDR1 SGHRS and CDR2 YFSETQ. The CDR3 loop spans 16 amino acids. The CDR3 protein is CASSLDGTRTLREQYF. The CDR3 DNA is TGCGCCAGCAGCTTGGATGGCACAAGGACTTTACGTGAGCAGTACTTC.

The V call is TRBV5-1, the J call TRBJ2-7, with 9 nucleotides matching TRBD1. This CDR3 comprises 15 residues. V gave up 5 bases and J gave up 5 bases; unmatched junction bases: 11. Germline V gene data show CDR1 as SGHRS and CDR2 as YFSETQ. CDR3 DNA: TGCGCCAGCAGGTCGATTACAGGGGGCACGAACGAGCAGTACTTC. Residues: CASRSITGGTNEQYF.

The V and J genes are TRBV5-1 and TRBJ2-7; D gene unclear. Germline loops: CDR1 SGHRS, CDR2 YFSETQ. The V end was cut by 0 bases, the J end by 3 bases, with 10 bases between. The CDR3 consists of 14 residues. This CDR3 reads CASSLVYGDYEQYF. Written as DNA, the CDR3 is TGCGCCAGCAGCTTGGTTTATGGGGACTACGAGCAGTACTTC.

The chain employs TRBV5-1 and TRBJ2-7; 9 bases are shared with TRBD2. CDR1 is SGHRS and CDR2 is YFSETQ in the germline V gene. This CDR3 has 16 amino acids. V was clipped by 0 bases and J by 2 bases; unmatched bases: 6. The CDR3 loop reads CASSLALAGLTYEQYF. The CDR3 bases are TGCGCCAGCAGCTTGGCCCTAGCGGGGCTAACCTACGAGCAGTACTTC.

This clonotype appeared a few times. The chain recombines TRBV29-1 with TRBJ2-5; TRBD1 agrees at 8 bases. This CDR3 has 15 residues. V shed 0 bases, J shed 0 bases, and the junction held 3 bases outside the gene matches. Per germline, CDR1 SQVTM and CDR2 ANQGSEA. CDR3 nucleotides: TGCAGCGTTGAAGAGGGACAGGATTACCAAGAGACCCAGTACTTC. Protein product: CSVEEGQDYQETQYF.

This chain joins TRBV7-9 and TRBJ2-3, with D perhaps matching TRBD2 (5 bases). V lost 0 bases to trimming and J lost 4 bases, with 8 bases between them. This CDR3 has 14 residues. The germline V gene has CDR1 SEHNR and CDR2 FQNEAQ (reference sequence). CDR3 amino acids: CASSLAGASDTQYF. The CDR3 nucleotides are TGTGCCAGCAGCTTAGCGGGAGCTTCAGATACGCAGTATTTT.

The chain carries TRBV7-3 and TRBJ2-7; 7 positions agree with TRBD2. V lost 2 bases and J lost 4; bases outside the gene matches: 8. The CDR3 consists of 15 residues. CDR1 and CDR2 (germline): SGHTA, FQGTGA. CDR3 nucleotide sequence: TGTGCCAGCAGCTTAGGGCCCAGCGGGAATTACGAGCAGTACTTC. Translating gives CASSLGPSGNYEQYF.

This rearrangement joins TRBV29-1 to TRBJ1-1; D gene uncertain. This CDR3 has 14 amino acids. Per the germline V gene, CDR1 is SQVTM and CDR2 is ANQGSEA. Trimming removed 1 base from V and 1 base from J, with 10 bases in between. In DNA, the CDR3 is TGCAGCGTTGAAGGGGAGGGCAGGAACACTGAAGCTTTCTTT. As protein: CSVEGEGRNTEAFF.

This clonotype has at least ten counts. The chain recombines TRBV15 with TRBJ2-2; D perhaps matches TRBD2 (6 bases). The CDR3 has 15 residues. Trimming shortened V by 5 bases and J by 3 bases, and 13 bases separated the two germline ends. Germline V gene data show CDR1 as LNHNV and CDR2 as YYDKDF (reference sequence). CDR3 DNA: TGTGCCACCAGCCATAGAGGGGACTACACCGGGGAGCTGTTTTTT. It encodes CATSHRGDYTGELFF.

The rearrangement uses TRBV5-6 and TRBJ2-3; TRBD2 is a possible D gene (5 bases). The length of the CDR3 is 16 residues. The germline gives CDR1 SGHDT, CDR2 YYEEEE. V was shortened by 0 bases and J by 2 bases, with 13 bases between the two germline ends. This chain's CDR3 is CASSLVLERNTDTQYF. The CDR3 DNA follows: TGTGCCAGCAGCTTGGTGCTGGAGCGGAACACAGATACGCAGTATTTT.

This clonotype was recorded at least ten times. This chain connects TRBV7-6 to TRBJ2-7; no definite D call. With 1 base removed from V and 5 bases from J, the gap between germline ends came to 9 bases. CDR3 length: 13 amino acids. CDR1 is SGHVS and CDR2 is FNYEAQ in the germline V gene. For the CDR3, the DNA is TGTGCCAGCAGCTTAGGGAGCTACCACGAGCAGTACTTC. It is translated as CASSLGSYHEQYF.

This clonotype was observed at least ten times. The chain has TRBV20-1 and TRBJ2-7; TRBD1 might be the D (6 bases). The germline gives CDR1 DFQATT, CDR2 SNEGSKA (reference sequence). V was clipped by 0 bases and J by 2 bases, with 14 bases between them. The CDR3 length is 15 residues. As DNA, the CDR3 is TGCAGTGCTAGAGATAGTGCGACAGGTCCCTACGAGCAGTACTTC. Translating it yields CSARDSATGPYEQYF.

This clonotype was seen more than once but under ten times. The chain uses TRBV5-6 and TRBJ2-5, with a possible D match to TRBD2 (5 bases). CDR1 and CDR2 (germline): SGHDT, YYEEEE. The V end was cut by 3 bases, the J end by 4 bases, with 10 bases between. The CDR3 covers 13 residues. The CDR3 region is CASSSLAAETQYF. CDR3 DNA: TGTGCCAGCAGCTCCCTAGCTGCAGAGACCCAGTACTTC.